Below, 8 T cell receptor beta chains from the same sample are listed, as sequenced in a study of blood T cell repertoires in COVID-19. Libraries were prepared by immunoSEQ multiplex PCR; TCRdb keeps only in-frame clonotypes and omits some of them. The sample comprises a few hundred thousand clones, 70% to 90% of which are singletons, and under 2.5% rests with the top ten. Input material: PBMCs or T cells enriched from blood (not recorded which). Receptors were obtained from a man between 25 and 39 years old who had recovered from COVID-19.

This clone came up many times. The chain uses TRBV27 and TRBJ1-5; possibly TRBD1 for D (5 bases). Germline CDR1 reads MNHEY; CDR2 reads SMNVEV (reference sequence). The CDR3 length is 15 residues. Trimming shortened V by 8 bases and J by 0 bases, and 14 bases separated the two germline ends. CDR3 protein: CASGSAQGSNQPQHF. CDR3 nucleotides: TGTGCCAGCGGGTCTGCCCAGGGTAGCAATCAGCCCCAGCATTTT.

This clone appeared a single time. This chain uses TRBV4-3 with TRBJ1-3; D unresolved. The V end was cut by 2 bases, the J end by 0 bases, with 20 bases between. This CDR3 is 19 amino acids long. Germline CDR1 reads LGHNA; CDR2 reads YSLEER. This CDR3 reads CASSQTDETEDYSGNTIYF. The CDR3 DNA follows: TGCGCCAGCAGCCAAACAGATGAGACGGAGGACTACTCTGGAAACACCATATATTTT.

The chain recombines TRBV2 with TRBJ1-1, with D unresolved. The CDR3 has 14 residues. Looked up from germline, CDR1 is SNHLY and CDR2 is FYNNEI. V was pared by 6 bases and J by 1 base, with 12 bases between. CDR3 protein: CASRAGAENTEAFF. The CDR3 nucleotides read TGTGCCAGCAGGGCCGGTGCGGAGAACACTGAAGCTTTCTTT.

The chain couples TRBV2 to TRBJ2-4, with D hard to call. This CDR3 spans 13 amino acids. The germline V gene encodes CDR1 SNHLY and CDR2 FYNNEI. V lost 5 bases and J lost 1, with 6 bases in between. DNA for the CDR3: TGTGCCAGCAGTTTCCAGGCCAAAAACATTCAGTACTTC. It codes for CASSFQAKNIQYF.

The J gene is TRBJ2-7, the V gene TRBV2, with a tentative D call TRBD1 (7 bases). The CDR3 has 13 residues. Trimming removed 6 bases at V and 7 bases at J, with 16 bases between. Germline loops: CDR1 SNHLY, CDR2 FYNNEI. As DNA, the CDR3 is TGTGCCAGCAGCCCGGCAGGGGGGCGAGAGCAGTACTTC. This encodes CASSPAGGREQYF.

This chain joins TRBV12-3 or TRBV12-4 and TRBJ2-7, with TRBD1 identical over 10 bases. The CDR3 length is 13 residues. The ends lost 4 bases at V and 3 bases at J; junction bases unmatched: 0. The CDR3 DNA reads TGTGCCAGCAGTTGGACAGGGGGCTACGAGCAGTACTTC. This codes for CASSWTGGYEQYF.

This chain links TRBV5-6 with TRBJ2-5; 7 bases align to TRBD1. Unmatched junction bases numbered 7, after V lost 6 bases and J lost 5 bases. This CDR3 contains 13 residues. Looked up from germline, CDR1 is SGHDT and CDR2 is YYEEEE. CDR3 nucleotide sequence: TGTGCCAGCAAACTACAGGGGATCGAGACCCAGTACTTC. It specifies CASKLQGIETQYF.

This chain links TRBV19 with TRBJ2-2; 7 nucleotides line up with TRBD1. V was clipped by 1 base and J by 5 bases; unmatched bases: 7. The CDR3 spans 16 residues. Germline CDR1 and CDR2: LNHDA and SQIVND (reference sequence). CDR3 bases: TGTGCCAGTAGTATAGGACAGGGCGGAGGAACCGGGGAGCTGTTTTTT. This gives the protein CASSIGQGGGTGELFF.